This T cell receptor (beta chain) was retrieved from a study of tumor-infiltrating lymphocytes in primary liver carcinoma. The germline V and J ends were trimmed by 3 bases and 1 base, with 9 bases remaining between them. The germline V gene encodes CDR1 SQVTM and CDR2 ANQGSEA. The CDR3 totals 14 residues. Study-wide findings and caveats: Merely some 8-24% of top clones spanned all five tumor regions.

With a constant-region primer, TCR beta cDNA was made from approximately 450 ng of total RNA. Employing slightly modified ARM-PCR, three nested multiplex PCR rounds were run, and these gave rise to the TCR beta libraries. Amplification in the first two PCR rounds was performed using TRBV1-TRBV30 forward primers and a C-beta reverse primer for 10 cycles each. TCRdb passed the multiplex PCR reads through MiXCR, listing each CDR3 protein once. The sample holds approximately 190,000 distinct CDR3 sequences, approximately 80% seen once. Ten or more counts support this clonotype. What it binds is not known. The roughly 19-32 mg bulk tissue piece was not sorted before simultaneous RNA and DNA extraction.

The receptor was isolated from a man aged 40-55 years with primary liver carcinoma and hepatitis B virus infection. Material for sequencing was tumor tissue from primary liver carcinoma. V gene TRBV29-1 combines with J gene TRBJ2-2, with TRBD1 as a possible D gene (6 bases). As DNA, the CDR3 is TGCAGCGTTGATTCAGGGGTGAACACCGGGGAGCTGTTTTTT. This sequence encodes CSVDSGVNTGELFF.